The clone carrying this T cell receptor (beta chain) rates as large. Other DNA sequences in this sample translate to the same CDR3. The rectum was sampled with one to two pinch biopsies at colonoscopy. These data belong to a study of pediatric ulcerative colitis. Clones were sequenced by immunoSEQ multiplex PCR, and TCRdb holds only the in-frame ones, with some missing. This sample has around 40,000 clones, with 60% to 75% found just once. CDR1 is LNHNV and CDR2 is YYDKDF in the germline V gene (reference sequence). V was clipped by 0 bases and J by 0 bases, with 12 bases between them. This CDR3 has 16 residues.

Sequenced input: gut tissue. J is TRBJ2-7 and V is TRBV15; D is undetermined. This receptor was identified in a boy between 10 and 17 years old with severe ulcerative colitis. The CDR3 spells CATSRDLGGSSYEQYF. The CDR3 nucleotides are TGTGCCACCAGCAGAGATTTGGGTGGCAGCTCCTACGAGCAGTACTTC.